What follows describes a single TCR beta chain. There are a few counts of this clone. Its cognate antigen has yet to be identified. Base quality data are lacking; no much larger clone is found one base away. TCRbeta CDR3 regions were amplified from genomic DNA by means of the immunoSEQ Assay, a bias-controlled multiplex PCR. On the study's bioinformatics: The number of nucleated cells in each sample was estimated from the amplification of reference gene primers within the assay. To quantify the absolute abundance of each unique TCRbeta CDR3 rearrangement, sequence reads were collapsed and filtered. For each sample, productive Simpson clonality was calculated as the square root of Simpson's diversity index over productive rearrangements. The clones in this table, taken by TCRdb from immuneACCESS, are in-frame only. Not every clone is retained; where verified, under half of the shortfall comes from an unresolved V gene, and the cause of the rest is unknown. V and J calls and clone size are as listed in that table; D and trimming were resolved from the DNA. For this sample the table gives about 71,000 clones, of which roughly four fifths were detected only once. The top ten clonotypes cover 28% of the sample.

The collaborating institutions used their own protocols to collect whole blood in K2EDTA tubes. For TCRbeta analysis, collaborators shipped samples in one of three forms: frozen whole blood, isolated PBMCs, or DNA extracted from either of those sample types. The data originate from a study of blood T cell repertoires in COVID-19 (TCRdb year 2020). At the level of the whole study: Collaborator samples came from the United States, Italy and Spain and covered acute and convalescent phases of COVID-19. The prospective study material was composed of cDNA or gDNA derived from T cells, B-cell-depleted T cells, or PBMCs. Subjects who had been exposed to COVID-19, were actively infected with it, or had recovered from it provided the deeply sampled blood TCRbeta repertoires that made up the dataset. The repertoires were released in a freely available public database meant as a resource for research on the immune response to SARS-CoV-2. Samples came from the ongoing ImmuneRACE study (first 160 participants) plus 1,254 subjects from 6 global collaborators. Sample metadata almost always included a de-identified subject ID, COVID-19 status, age in years and sex. Where HLA class I and class II types were available, the types were taken from metadata supplied by the sample provider, not from assay-based typing.

CDR1 and CDR2, per the germline V gene, are KGHSH and LQKENI. V loses 1 base of germline sequence and J loses 9 bases, and the interval between the two ends is 13 bases. Taken from cysteine to phenylalanine, the CDR3 has 14 residues. CDR3 DNA only is kept here, 42 bases in frame from base 1. The paper as a whole reports these results and caveats: The amount of clinical and demographic metadata varied by source and participant and was provided uncurated.

Rearrangement joined TRBV18 to TRBJ1-5, with the D gene not clear enough to name. The receptor was isolated from an older man with acute or convalescent COVID-19. The sample comprised peripheral blood. The CDR3 loop reads CASSPQQTNLPQHF. The nucleotides are TGTGCCAGCTCACCACAACAGACTAATTTGCCCCAGCATTTT.